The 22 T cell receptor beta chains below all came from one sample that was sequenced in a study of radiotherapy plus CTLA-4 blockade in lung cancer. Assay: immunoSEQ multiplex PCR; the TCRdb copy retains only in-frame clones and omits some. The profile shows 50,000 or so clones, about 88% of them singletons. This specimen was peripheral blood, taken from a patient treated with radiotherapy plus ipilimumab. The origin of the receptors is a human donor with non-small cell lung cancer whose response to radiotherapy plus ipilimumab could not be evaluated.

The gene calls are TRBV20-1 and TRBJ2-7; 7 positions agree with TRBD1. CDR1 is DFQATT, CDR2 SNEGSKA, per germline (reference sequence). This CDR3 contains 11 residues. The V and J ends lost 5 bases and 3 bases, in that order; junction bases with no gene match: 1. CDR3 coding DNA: TGCAGTGCTGACAGGGACTACGAGCAGTACTTC. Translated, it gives CSADRDYEQYF.

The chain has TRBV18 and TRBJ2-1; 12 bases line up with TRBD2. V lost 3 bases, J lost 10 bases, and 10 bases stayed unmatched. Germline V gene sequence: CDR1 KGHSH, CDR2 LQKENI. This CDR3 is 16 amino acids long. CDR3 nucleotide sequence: TGTGCCAGCTCACCCCCTAGCGGGGGGGTTTCGGGGGAGCAGTTCTTC. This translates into CASSPPSGGVSGEQFF. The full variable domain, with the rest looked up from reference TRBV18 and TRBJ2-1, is NAGVMQNPRHLVRRRGQEARLRCSPMKGHSHVYWYRQLPEEGLKFMVYLQKENIIDESGMPKERFSAEFPKEGPSILRIQQVVRGDSAAYFCASSPPSGGVSGEQFFGPGTRLTVL.

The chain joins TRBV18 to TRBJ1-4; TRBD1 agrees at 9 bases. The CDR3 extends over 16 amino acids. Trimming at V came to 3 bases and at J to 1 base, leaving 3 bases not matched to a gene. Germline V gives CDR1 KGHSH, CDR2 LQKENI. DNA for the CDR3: TGTGCCAGCTCACCCACGACAGGGGGAACTAATGAAAAACTGTTTTTT. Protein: CASSPTTGGTNEKLFF. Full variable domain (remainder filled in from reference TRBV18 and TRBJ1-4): NAGVMQNPRHLVRRRGQEARLRCSPMKGHSHVYWYRQLPEEGLKFMVYLQKENIIDESGMPKERFSAEFPKEGPSILRIQQVVRGDSAAYFCASSPTTGGTNEKLFFGSGTQLSVL.

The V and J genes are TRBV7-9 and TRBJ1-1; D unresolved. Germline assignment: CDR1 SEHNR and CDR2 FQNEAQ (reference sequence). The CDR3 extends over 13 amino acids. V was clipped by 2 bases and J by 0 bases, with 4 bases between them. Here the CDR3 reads CASSLQMNTEAFF. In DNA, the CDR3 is TGTGCCAGCAGCTTACAAATGAACACTGAAGCTTTCTTT.

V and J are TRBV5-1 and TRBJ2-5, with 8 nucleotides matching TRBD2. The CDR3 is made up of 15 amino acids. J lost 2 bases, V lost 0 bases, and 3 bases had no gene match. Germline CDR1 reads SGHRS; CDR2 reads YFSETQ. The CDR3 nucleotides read TGCGCCAGCAGCTTGGGTAGCGGGGCTCAAGAGACCCAGTACTTC. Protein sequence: CASSLGSGAQETQYF. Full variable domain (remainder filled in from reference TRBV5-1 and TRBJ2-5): KAGVTQTPRYLIKTRGQQVTLSCSPISGHRSVSWYQQTPGQGLQFLFEYFSETQRNKGNFPGRFSGRQFSNSRSEMNVSTLELGDSALYLCASSLGSGAQETQYFGPGTRLLVL.

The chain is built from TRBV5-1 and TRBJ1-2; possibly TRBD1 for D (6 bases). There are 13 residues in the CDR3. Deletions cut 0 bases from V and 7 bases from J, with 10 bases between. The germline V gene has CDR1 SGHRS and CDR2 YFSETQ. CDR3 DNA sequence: TGCGCCAGCAGCTTGGATCAGGGGTTTGGCTACACCTTC. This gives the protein CASSLDQGFGYTF.

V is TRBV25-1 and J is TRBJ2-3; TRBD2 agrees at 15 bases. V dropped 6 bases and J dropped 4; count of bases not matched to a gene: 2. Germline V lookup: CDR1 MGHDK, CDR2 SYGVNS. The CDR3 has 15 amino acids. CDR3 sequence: CASRGLAGGADTQYF. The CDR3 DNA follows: TGTGCCAGCAGGGGACTAGCGGGGGGCGCAGATACGCAGTATTTT.

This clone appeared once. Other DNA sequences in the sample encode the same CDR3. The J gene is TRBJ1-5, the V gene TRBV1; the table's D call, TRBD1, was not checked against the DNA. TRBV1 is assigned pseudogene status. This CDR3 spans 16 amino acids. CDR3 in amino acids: CTSSKGGQGIYQPQHF. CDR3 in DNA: TGCACCAGCAGCAAGGGGGGACAGGGGATTTATCAGCCCCAGCATTTT.

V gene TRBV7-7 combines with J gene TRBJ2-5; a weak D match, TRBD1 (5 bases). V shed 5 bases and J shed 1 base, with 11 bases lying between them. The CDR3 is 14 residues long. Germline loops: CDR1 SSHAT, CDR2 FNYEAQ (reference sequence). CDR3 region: CASSPQGAQETQYF. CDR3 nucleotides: TGTGCCAGCAGCCCCCAAGGGGCCCAAGAGACCCAGTACTTC.

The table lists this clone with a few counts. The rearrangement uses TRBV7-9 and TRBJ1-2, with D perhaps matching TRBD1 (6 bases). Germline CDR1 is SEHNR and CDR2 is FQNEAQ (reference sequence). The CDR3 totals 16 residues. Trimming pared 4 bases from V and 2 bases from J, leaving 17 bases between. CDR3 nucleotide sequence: TGTGCCAGCAGCTCCCGGGGGGCACGACCGAACTATGGCTACACCTTC. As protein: CASSSRGARPNYGYTF.

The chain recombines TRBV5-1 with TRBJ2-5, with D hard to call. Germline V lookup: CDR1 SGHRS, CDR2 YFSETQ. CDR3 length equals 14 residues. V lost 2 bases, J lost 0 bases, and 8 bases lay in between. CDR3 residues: CASSFGSNQETQYF. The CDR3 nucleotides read TGCGCCAGCAGCTTCGGGTCAAACCAAGAGACCCAGTACTTC.

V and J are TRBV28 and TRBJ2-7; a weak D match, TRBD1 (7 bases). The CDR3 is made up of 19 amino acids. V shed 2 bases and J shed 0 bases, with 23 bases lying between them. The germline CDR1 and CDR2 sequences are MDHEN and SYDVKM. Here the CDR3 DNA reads TGTGCCAGCAGTTTAAGGAGCGGGCAGGGGGGCTTTGGCTCCTACGAGCAGTACTTC. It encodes CASSLRSGQGGFGSYEQYF. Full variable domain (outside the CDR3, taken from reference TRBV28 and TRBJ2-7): DVKVTQSSRYLVKRTGEKVFLECVQDMDHENMFWYRQDPGLGLRLIYFSYDVKMKEKGDIPEGYSVSREKKERFSLILESASTNQTSMYLCASSLRSGQGGFGSYEQYFGPGTRLTVT.

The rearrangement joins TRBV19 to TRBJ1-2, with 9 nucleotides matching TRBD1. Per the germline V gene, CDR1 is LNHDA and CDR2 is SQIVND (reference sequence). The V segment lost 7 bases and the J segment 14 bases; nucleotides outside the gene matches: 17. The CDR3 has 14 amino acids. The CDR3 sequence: CASNPKDRGPPGTF. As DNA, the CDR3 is TGTGCCAGTAACCCTAAGGACAGGGGACCTCCTGGTACCTTC.

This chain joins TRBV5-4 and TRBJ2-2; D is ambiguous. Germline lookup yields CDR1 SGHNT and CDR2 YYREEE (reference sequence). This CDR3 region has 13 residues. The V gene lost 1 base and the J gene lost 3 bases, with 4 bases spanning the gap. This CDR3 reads CASSLTDTGELFF. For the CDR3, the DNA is TGTGCCAGCAGCTTGACAGACACCGGGGAGCTGTTTTTT.

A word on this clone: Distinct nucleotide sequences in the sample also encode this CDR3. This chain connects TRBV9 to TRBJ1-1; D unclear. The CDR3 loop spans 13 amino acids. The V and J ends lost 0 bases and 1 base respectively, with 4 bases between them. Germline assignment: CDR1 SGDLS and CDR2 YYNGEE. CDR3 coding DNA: TGTGCCAGCAGCGTAGCGGGGAACACTGAAGCTTTCTTT. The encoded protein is CASSVAGNTEAFF.

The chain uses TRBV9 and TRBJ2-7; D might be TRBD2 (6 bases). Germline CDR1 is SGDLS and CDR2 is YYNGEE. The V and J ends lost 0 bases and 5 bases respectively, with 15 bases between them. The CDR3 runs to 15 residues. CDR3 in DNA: TGTGCCAGCAGCGTAGGGGGGGATCCAGAAAACGAGCAGTACTTC. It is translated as CASSVGGDPENEQYF.

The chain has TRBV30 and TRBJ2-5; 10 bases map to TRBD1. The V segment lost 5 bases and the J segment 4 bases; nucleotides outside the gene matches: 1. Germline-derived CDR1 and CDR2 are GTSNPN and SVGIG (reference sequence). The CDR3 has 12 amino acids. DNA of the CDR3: TGTGCCTGGGGACAGGGGGGAGAGACCCAGTACTTC. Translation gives CAWGQGGETQYF.

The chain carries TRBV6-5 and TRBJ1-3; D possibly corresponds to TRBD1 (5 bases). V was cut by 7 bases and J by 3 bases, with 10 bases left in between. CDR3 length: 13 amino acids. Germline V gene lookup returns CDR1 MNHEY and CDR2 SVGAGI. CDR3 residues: CASKGAGGNTIYF. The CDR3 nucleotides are TGTGCCAGCAAAGGGGCTGGTGGAAACACCATATATTTT.

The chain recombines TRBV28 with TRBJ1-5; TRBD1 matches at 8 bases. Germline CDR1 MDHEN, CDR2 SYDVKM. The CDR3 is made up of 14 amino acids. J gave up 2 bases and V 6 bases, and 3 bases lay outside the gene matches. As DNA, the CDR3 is TGTGCCAGCAGGCAGGGGGCGGGCAATCAGCCCCAGCATTTT. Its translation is CASRQGAGNQPQHF.

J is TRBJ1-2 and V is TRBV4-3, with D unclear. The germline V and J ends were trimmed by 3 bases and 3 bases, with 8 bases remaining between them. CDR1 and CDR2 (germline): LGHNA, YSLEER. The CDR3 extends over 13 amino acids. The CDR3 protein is CASSQAVDYGYTF. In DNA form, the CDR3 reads TGCGCCAGCAGCCAGGCGGTAGACTATGGCTACACCTTC.

The CDR3 coding sequence is TGCGCCAGCAGCTTGGCCCCGGGACTAGCGCAGGAGACCCAGTACTTC. It specifies CASSLAPGLAQETQYF. This sequence joins TRBV5-1 and TRBJ2-5, with 10 nucleotides matching TRBD2. CDR1 SGHRS and CDR2 YFSETQ come from the germline V gene. CDR3 length: 16 amino acids. Trimming took 0 bases from V and 5 from J; bases not matched to a gene: 7. The full variable domain, with the rest looked up from reference TRBV5-1 and TRBJ2-5, is KAGVTQTPRYLIKTRGQQVTLSCSPISGHRSVSWYQQTPGQGLQFLFEYFSETQRNKGNFPGRFSGRQFSNSRSEMNVSTLELGDSALYLCASSLAPGLAQETQYFGPGTRLLVL.

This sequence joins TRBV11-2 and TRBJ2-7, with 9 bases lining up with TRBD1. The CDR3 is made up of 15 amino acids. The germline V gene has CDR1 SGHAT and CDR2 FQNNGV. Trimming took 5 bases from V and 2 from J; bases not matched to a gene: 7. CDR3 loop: CASSPRTGVAYEQYF. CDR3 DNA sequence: TGTGCCAGCAGCCCCAGGACAGGGGTGGCCTACGAGCAGTACTTC. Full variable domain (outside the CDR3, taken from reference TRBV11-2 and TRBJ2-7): EAGVAQSPRYKIIEKRQSVAFWCNPISGHATLYWYQQILGQGPKLLIQFQNNGVVDDSQLPKDRFSAERLKGVDSTLKIQPAKLEDSAVYLCASSPRTGVAYEQYFGPGTRLTVT.